The text below deals with one T cell receptor beta chain. This receptor's antigen is unknown. No much larger clonotype is one base removed from it; base qualities were not supplied. The library was built by means of 5' RACE. Sequenced using an Illumina HiSeq 2000. Template switching added a universal primer binding site, and the final cDNA carried a unique molecular identifier that allowed TCR cDNA molecules to be counted accurately. Specific primers in the conserved constant-segment region were used to synthesize first-strand cDNA for the TCR alpha and beta chains. To control for contamination, every cDNA library carried two barcodes: a SMART-Mk sample barcode plus Illumina barcodes. TruSeq adapter sequences and Illumina sample barcodes were added in two successive PCR steps. TCR alpha and beta cDNA libraries were sequenced on the Illumina HiSeq platform with custom primers. The authors' pipeline ran thus. MiGEC processed the raw reads to extract unique molecular identifiers, while MiXCR was used to determine the CDR3 positions. For each individual, recombination models were inferred using an EM algorithm with the repgenHMM and IGoR tools. The tcR package in R was used for shared clonotype analysis, with sharing normalized by the product of cloneset sizes. Out-of-frame nonproductive sequences were analyzed to study raw recombination free of thymic and clonal selection effects. Starting from the raw public reads, TCRdb applied fastp trimming at Q25, assembled clones with MiXCR and retained in-frame beta chains. Rows matching on CDR3 protein sequence are summarized as one entry with the most common DNA and genes. The V and J calls and clone size come from TCRdb's table, not from the authors' own analysis. The sample profile shows some 1,700,000 distinct CDR3 sequences; roughly 35% of them were found once. Of the sample, about 0.25% is held by the ten largest clones.

These data come from a study of identical twins (dated by TCRdb to 2015 to 2016). Regarding the study in general: To test whether fetal clonotypes persist, the study used deep sequencing on TCR alpha and beta repertoires from monozygotic twins, unrelated adults of various ages, and cord blood. To rule out contamination, the twin experiments were replicated at different times with different library preparation protocols.

From the germline V gene (reference sequence), CDR1 is GTSNPN and CDR2 is SVGIG. The CDR3 measures 11 amino acids from cysteine to phenylalanine. Only the CDR3 DNA is retained, 33 bases long and in frame from the first base. Every donor in the study was a healthy Caucasian. The full study reports these points: Conclusions relied on cross-sectional statistical analysis, since the same donors could not be followed over many years. Zero-insertion analyses could be partly confounded by invariant T cells such as MAIT and iNKT, although diverse VJ usage argued against such confounding for most clonotypes. In beta out-of-frame sequences, excess twin sharing was weaker, because having fewer shared sequences lowered the signal-to-noise ratio. Abundant cord blood beta clonotypes carried fewer insertions; young adult naive repertoires showed a weaker similar trend, while memory repertoires showed none. In monozygotic twins, recombination models systematically underestimated out-of-frame TCR alpha sharing, but the models matched the sharing seen between unrelated individuals. Out-of-frame TCR alpha sequences shared between twins showed an excess of low generation-probability sequences compared with coincidental sharing between unrelated individuals.

The source of this sequence is a newborn girl in good health. The sample comprised cord blood. Rearrangement joined TRBV30 to TRBJ2-5; no D gene can be assigned with confidence. The J call may be in error: the DNA end matches TRBJ2-7 better. The CDR3 sequence is CAWSGLHEQYF. The DNA sequence is given as TGTGCCTGGAGTGGTCTCCACGAGCAGTACTTC.